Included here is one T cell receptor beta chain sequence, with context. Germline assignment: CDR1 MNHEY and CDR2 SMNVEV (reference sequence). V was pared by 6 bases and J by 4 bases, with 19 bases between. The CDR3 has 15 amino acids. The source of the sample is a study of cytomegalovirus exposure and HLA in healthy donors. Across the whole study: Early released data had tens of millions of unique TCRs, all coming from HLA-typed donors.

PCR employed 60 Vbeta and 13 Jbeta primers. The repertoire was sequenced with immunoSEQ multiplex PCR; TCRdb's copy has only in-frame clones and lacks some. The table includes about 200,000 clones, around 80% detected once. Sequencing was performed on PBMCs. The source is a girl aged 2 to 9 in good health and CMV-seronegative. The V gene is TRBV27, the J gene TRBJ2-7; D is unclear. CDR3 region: CASSPIHTENYEQYF. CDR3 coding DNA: TGTGCCAGCAGCCCCATTCACACAGAAAATTACGAGCAGTACTTC.